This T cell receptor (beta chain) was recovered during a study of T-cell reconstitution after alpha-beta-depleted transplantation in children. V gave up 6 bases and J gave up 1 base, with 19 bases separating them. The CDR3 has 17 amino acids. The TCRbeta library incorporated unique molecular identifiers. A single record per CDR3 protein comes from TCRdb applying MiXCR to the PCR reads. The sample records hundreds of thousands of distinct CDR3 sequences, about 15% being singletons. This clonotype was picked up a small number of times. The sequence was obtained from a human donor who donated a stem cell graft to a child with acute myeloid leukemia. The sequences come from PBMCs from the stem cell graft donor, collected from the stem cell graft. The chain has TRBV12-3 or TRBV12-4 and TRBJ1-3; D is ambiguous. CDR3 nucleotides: TGTGCCAGCAGCCCTTTGGGCTTAGGTTTATCTGGAAACACCATATATTTT. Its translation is CASSPLGLGLSGNTIYF.